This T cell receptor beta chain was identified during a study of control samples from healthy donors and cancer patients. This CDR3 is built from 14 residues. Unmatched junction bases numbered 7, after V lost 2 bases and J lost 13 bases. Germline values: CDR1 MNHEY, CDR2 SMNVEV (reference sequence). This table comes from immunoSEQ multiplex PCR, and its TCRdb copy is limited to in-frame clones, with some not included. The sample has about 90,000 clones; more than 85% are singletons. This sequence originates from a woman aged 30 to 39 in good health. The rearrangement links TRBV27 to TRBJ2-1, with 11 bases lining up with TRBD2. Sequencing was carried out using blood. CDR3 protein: CASSLILAGGLQFF. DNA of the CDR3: TGTGCCAGCAGTTTAATCCTAGCGGGGGGACTCCAGTTCTTC.